This T cell receptor beta chain was identified in a study of shared clonotypes between healthy human individuals. The CDR3 consists of 16 residues. Germline V CDR1 and CDR2: SGDLS, YYNGEE. V dropped 2 bases and J dropped 1; count of bases not matched to a gene: 4. Original processing notes: Junction-only immunoSEQ sequences carried no quality scores, so filtering differed. The repertoire was sequenced with immunoSEQ multiplex PCR; TCRdb's copy has only in-frame clones and lacks some. V, J and clone size were drawn from that table, and D and trimming were deduced from the DNA. The sample contains roughly 2.1 million clones, 90% to 95% of which appear only once. Naive CD8 cells, CD45RO-negative and positively selected for CCR7, excluded terminally differentiated effector memory CD45RA+ cells.

The rearrangement uses TRBV9 and TRBJ2-3, with 10 bases aligning to TRBD1. The sample taken for sequencing was naive CD8+ T cells from PBMCs. The clonotype originates from a young man in good health. Some clones in this sample may be carry-over from other donors' samples. The CDR3 protein is CASSVTGTGGTDTQYF. The CDR3 nucleotides read TGTGCCAGCAGCGTGACGGGGACAGGGGGCACAGATACGCAGTATTTT.